This T cell receptor beta chain is from a study of T-cell reconstitution after alpha-beta-depleted transplantation in children. V was pared by 0 bases and J by 0 bases, with 8 bases between. The length of the CDR3 is 16 residues. Germline CDR1 LGHNA, CDR2 YSLEER. Unique molecular identifiers tagged the TCRbeta library. TCRdb reanalysed the PCR reads using MiXCR and keeps one entry per CDR3 protein. The sample includes around 200,000 distinct CDR3 sequences, approximately 9.5% seen only once; the top ten take around 6.2%. There are many counts of this clonotype. The sequence came from a human donor who donated a stem cell graft to a child with acute lymphoblastic leukemia. The sample consisted of PBMCs from the stem cell graft donor, taken from the stem cell graft. V is TRBV4-3 and J is TRBJ2-2, with D unresolved. The DNA of the CDR3 is TGCGCCAGCAGCCAAGAAGTCAACACGAACACCGGGGAGCTGTTTTTT. This codes for CASSQEVNTNTGELFF.